The next 24 T cell receptor beta chains were all read from a single sample in a study of blood T cell repertoires in COVID-19 (dated by TCRdb to the early 2020s). Libraries were prepared through the immunoSEQ multiplex PCR assay. Not all clones reach the TCRdb copy of this immuneACCESS table, which keeps in-frame sequences only. Checked studies attribute under half of the gap to unresolved V genes and leave the rest unexplained. Here the sample has under 200,000 clones; 70% to 80% occur a single time. Nearly 6% of the sample is taken by the ten largest. The sequenced sample consisted of peripheral blood. The receptors stem from a woman between 35 and 50 years old with COVID-19, enrolled during active disease.

V gene TRBV5-8 combines with J gene TRBJ1-3; D possibly corresponds to TRBD1 (5 bases). This CDR3 is built from 17 residues. The V end was cut by 0 bases, the J end by 2 bases, with 15 bases between. From germline, CDR1 is SGHTS and CDR2 YDEGEE. CDR3: CASSLAGEGRAGNTIYF. CDR3 coding DNA: TGTGCCAGCAGCTTGGCGGGGGAAGGAAGAGCTGGAAACACCATATATTTT.

The V gene is TRBV30, the J gene TRBJ2-3, with 7 bases identical to TRBD2. This CDR3 spans 13 amino acids. Germline V gene lookup returns CDR1 GTSNPN and CDR2 SVGIG (reference sequence). V dropped 0 bases and J dropped 5; count of bases not matched to a gene: 2. CDR3 nucleotides: TGTGCCTGGAGTGTAGGCGGGGGAGATACGCAGTATTTT. This translates into CAWSVGGGDTQYF.

The chain uses TRBV19 and TRBJ1-1; D is unclear. The length of the CDR3 is 14 residues. In germline, CDR1 is LNHDA, CDR2 SQIVND (reference sequence). Deletions cut 7 bases from V and 3 bases from J, with 15 bases between. CDR3 residues: CASTMGPADTEAFF. The DNA of the CDR3 is TGTGCCAGTACCATGGGCCCAGCGGACACTGAAGCTTTCTTT.

The V gene is TRBV5-4, the J gene TRBJ2-1; no clear D gene. The CDR3 consists of 11 residues. Between the trimmed V and J ends, which lost 3 bases and 12 bases, there was a span of 10 bases. CDR1 SGHNT and CDR2 YYREEE come from the germline V gene (reference sequence). CDR3 protein: CASSSMGVQFF. DNA for the CDR3: TGTGCCAGCAGCTCAATGGGCGTGCAGTTCTTC.

This clone was counted between two and nine times. The chain's CDR3 is CASSPQPSGRNEQFF. The DNA of the CDR3 is TGTGCCAGCTCACCACAGCCTAGCGGGCGAAATGAGCAGTTCTTC. The chain combines TRBV18 with TRBJ2-1; 8 nucleotides line up with TRBD2. This CDR3 has 15 residues. Trimming took 1 base from V and 7 from J; bases not matched to a gene: 6. The V gene's germline CDR1 is KGHSH and CDR2 LQKENI.

The J gene is TRBJ2-4, the V gene TRBV19, with D perhaps matching TRBD2 (6 bases). The CDR3 is made up of 18 amino acids. Between the trimmed V and J ends, which lost 0 bases and 0 bases, there was a span of 15 bases. CDR1 and CDR2 from the germline V gene are LNHDA and SQIVND (reference sequence). The CDR3 region is CASSIDFPGRLAKNIQYF. The DNA of the CDR3 is TGTGCCAGTAGTATAGATTTTCCGGGGAGGTTAGCCAAAAACATTCAGTACTTC. Variable domain in full (rest from reference TRBV19 and TRBJ2-4): DGGITQSPKYLFRKEGQNVTLSCEQNLNHDAMYWYRQDPGQGLRLIYYSQIVNDFQKGDIAEGYSVSREKKESFPLTVTSAQKNPTAFYLCASSIDFPGRLAKNIQYFGAGTRLSVL.

The chain combines TRBV4-2 with TRBJ1-1; 11 positions match TRBD1. Trimming took 4 bases from V and 7 from J; bases not matched to a gene: 11. Germline assignment: CDR1 LGHNA and CDR2 YNFKEQ. This CDR3 comprises 16 residues. This chain's CDR3 is CASSPWTGGAGGEAFF. CDR3 DNA: TGTGCCAGCAGCCCATGGACAGGGGGCGCGGGGGGTGAAGCTTTCTTT.

The rearrangement joins TRBV7-9 to TRBJ2-2, with 8 bases matching TRBD2. The V and J ends lost 3 bases and 3 bases, in that order; junction bases with no gene match: 15. Germline V gene data show CDR1 as SEHNR and CDR2 as FQNEAQ (reference sequence). The CDR3 is made up of 19 amino acids. DNA for the CDR3: TGTGCCAGCAGCTTCCCCAAAGGGGGAGCGGGAGTAGACACCGGGGAGCTGTTTTTT. This encodes CASSFPKGGAGVDTGELFF.

The CDR3 protein is CASSEGTGRETQYF. The CDR3 DNA follows: TGTGCCAGCAGTGAGGGGACAGGAAGGGAGACCCAGTACTTC. The genes are TRBV6-1 and TRBJ2-5; 8 nucleotides align to TRBD1. CDR1 MNHNS and CDR2 SASEGT come from the germline V gene. J was trimmed by 5 bases and V by 3 bases; bases with no gene match: 5. The CDR3 has 14 amino acids.

This clone was observed a few times. This chain uses TRBV6-4 with TRBJ2-2; 7 nucleotides agree with TRBD1. The V gene's germline CDR1 is MRHNA and CDR2 SNTAGT. This CDR3 comprises 14 residues. Trimming cost V 3 bases and J 6 bases; bases outside gene matches: 4. The chain's CDR3 is CASSEQGTAGELFF. CDR3 DNA: TGTGCCAGCAGTGAACAGGGGACGGCCGGGGAGCTGTTTTTT.

The V and J genes are TRBV19 and TRBJ1-3; unclear D gene. The CDR3 is 14 residues long. Trimming cost V 7 bases and J 4 bases, with 14 bases left between them. In germline, CDR1 is LNHDA, CDR2 SQIVND (reference sequence). This CDR3 reads CASKEVSAGNTIYF. In DNA, the CDR3 is TGTGCCAGTAAGGAGGTCAGTGCGGGAAACACCATATATTTT.

The chain is built from TRBV5-1 and TRBJ2-2; a weak D match, TRBD2 (5 bases). Deletions cut 2 bases from V and 4 bases from J, with 15 bases between. CDR3 length: 16 residues. Germline CDR1 and CDR2: SGHRS and YFSETQ. The CDR3 region has the DNA TGCGCCAGCAGCTTTGAACCCAAAAGCGGCACCGGGGAGCTGTTTTTT. Translated, it gives CASSFEPKSGTGELFF.

The chain is built from TRBV27 and TRBJ2-1; 7 bases agree with TRBD2. Germline CDR1 and CDR2: MNHEY and SMNVEV (reference sequence). The CDR3 runs 12 residues. J gave up 14 bases and V 3 bases, and 7 bases lay outside the gene matches. CDR3 residues: CASSLGGNFKFF. For the CDR3, the DNA is TGTGCCAGCAGTTTGGGGGGGAATTTTAAGTTCTTC.

The V and J genes are TRBV29-1 and TRBJ1-1; D uncertain. Germline V gene data show CDR1 as SQVTM and CDR2 as ANQGSEA. Trimming shortened V by 5 bases and J by 6 bases, and 16 bases separated the two germline ends. This CDR3 has 13 residues. The CDR3 DNA sequence: TGCAGCGTTAAATGGTTCGGGGATGCTGAAGCTTTCTTT. Translation gives CSVKWFGDAEAFF.

A few counts support this clone. The genes are TRBV11-2 and TRBJ2-7, with D possibly matching TRBD1 (6 bases). This CDR3 region has 12 residues. The germline V gene has CDR1 SGHAT and CDR2 FQNNGV. V dropped 4 bases and J dropped 7 bases, with 11 bases sitting between them. CDR3 in DNA: TGTGCCAGCAGCTCCTCAGGGGTGGAGCAGTACTTC. As protein: CASSSSGVEQYF.

The chain is built from TRBV29-1 and TRBJ2-1; TRBD1 is a possible D gene (6 bases). CDR3 length: 14 amino acids. Trimming took 4 bases from V and 7 from J, leaving 17 bases between them. Germline V gives CDR1 SQVTM, CDR2 ANQGSEA. CDR3 nucleotides: TGCAGCGTTGGGGGGTGGGTTGGGACAAATGAGCAGTTCTTC. It encodes CSVGGWVGTNEQFF.

This chain uses TRBV19 with TRBJ2-5, with TRBD2 as a possible D gene (6 bases). V was pared by 3 bases and J by 2 bases, with 13 bases between. The germline V gene encodes CDR1 LNHDA and CDR2 SQIVND (reference sequence). The CDR3 covers 15 residues. CDR3 in DNA: TGTGCCAGTAGTATTGTCCTAGCGTTACAAGAGACCCAGTACTTC. Protein sequence: CASSIVLALQETQYF.

The rearrangement uses TRBV6-5 and TRBJ2-5; TRBD2 matches 12 bases. Germline trimming cut 4 bases from V and 1 base from J; bases unmatched to any gene: 4. CDR3 length equals 16 residues. Germline V lookup: CDR1 MNHEY, CDR2 SVGAGI. CDR3 amino acids: CASSSGTSGLQETQYF. The CDR3 DNA reads TGTGCCAGCAGTTCCGGGACTAGCGGGCTCCAAGAGACCCAGTACTTC.

V usage is TRBV7-9 and J usage is TRBJ2-7, with TRBD1 matching 9 bases. The CDR3 extends over 15 amino acids. CDR1 and CDR2 from the germline V gene are SEHNR and FQNEAQ (reference sequence). After removal of 5 bases from V and 2 bases from J, the junction contained 7 bases not matched to a gene. This CDR3 reads CASSLGTGLAYEQYF. Written as DNA, the CDR3 is TGTGCCAGCAGCCTCGGGACAGGGTTGGCCTACGAGCAGTACTTC.

The chain uses TRBV3-1 (or the pseudogene TRBV3-2) and TRBJ2-7, with D possibly TRBD2 on 7 matching bases. The V gene lost 3 bases and the J gene lost 1 base, with 16 bases spanning the gap. CDR1 is LGHDT, CDR2 YNNKEL, per germline (reference sequence). CDR3 length: 16 residues. The CDR3 loop reads CASSQGSGGSSYEQYF. CDR3 sequence (DNA): TGTGCCAGCAGCCAGGGATCGGGGGGCTCTTCCTACGAGCAGTACTTC.

In DNA form, the CDR3 reads TGTGCCAGCAGTTCCTGGACAGGGTTGAGTGGCTACACCTTC. Translation: CASSSWTGLSGYTF. V gene TRBV6-5 combines with J gene TRBJ1-2; 8 bases are a match to TRBD1. Trimming cost V 4 bases and J 7 bases; bases outside gene matches: 8. CDR3 size: 14 residues. The germline gives CDR1 MNHEY, CDR2 SVGAGI.

The V gene is TRBV27, the J gene TRBJ1-2; the D is unclear. Germline V gene data show CDR1 as MNHEY and CDR2 as SMNVEV (reference sequence). The CDR3 has 15 residues. Trimming pared 4 bases from V and 4 bases from J, leaving 16 bases between. In DNA form, the CDR3 reads TGTGCCAGCAGTTCTGTACGATCGGGATTCTATGGCTACACCTTC. It encodes CASSSVRSGFYGYTF.

This rearrangement joins TRBV30 to TRBJ1-1, with D possibly TRBD1 on 5 matching bases. The CDR3 runs 13 residues. Between the trimmed V and J ends, which lost 4 bases and 0 bases, there was a span of 9 bases. Germline V CDR1 and CDR2: GTSNPN, SVGIG (reference sequence). Here the CDR3 reads CAWTRGMNTEAFF. CDR3 in DNA: TGTGCCTGGACAAGGGGAATGAACACTGAAGCTTTCTTT.

The V call is TRBV6-5, the J call TRBJ1-5; 7 bases map to TRBD1. V lost 2 bases to trimming and J lost 7 bases; unmatched junction nucleotides: 2. CDR3 length: 13 residues. Germline V gene data show CDR1 as MNHEY and CDR2 as SVGAGI. This CDR3 is CASSYRGQQPQHF. CDR3 DNA sequence: TGTGCCAGCAGTTACAGGGGACAGCAGCCCCAGCATTTT.